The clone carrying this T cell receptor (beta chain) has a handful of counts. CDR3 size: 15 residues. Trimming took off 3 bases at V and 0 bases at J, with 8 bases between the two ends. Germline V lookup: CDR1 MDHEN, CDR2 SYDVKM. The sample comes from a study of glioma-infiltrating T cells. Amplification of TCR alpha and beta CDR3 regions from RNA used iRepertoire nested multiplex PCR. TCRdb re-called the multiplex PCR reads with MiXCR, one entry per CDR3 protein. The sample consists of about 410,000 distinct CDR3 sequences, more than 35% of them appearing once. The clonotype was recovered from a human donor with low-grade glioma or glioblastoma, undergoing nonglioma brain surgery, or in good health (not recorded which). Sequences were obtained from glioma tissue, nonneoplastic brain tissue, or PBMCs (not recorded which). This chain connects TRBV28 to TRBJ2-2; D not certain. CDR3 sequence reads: CASSFWATNTGELFF. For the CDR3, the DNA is TGTGCCAGCAGTTTTTGGGCAACGAACACCGGGGAGCTGTTTTTT.